The clone carrying this TCR beta chain showed up many times. Antigen unknown. Unique molecular identifiers were used in preparing the TCRbeta library. TCRdb re-analysed the PCR reads in MiXCR, keeping a single row per CDR3 protein. Among hundreds of thousands of distinct CDR3 sequences listed, 7.5% to 9.5% were seen once. This CDR3 spans 17 amino acids. The V gene end was trimmed by 0 bases and the J gene end by 4 bases; junction bases not matched to a gene: 9. Germline lookup yields CDR1 DFQATT and CDR2 SNEGSKA (reference sequence). The source of the sample is a study of T-cell reconstitution after alpha-beta-depleted transplantation in children. General study points: Some patients owed their high day-60 TCRbeta diversity to surviving recipient T cells and thymic progenitors. The main origin of T-cell counts and diversity one year after transplant was newly produced T cells. Where alpha-beta T cells came from about two months after transplant was reportedly several hundred expanded graft clones.

The chain has TRBV20-1 and TRBJ2-1, with 10 bases aligning to TRBD2. This sequence was found in a male patient younger than 18 who had a stem cell transplant for acute lymphoblastic leukemia, so the T cells may come from the graft donor. The sample here was PBMCs, mostly from graft donor cells, taken 180 days after TCRalphabeta/CD19-depleted stem cell transplant. The CDR3 DNA reads as TGCAGTGCTAGAGAGGGCCTTCCGGGACTAGCGTACAATGAGCAGTTCTTC. Amino acid sequence: CSAREGLPGLAYNEQFF.